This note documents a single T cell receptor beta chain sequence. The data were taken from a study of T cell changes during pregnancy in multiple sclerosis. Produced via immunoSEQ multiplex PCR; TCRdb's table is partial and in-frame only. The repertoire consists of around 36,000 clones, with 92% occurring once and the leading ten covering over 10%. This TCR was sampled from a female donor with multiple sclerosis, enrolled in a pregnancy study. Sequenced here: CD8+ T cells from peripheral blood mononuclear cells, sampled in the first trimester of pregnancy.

CDR3 nucleotide sequence: TGTGCCAGCAACCCTGACAGGGACACCGGGGAGCTGTTTTTT. Amino acid sequence: CASNPDRDTGELFF. The chain recombines TRBV6-4 with TRBJ2-2; 7 nucleotides agree with TRBD1. This CDR3 region has 14 residues. Per the germline V gene, CDR1 is MRHNA and CDR2 is SNTAGT. The J segment lost 3 bases and the V segment lost 7 bases, leaving 5 bases of the junction unmatched.